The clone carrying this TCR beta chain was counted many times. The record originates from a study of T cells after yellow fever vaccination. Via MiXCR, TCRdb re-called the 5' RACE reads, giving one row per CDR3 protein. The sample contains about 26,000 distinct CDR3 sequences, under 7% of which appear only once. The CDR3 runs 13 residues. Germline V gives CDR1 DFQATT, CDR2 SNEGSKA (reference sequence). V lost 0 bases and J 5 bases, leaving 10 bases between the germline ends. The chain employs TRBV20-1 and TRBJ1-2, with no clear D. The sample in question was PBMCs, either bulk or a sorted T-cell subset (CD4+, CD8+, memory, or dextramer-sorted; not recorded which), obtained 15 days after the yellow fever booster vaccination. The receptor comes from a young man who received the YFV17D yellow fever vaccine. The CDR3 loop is CSARDRQSYGYTF. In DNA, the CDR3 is TGCAGTGCTAGAGATCGGCAGTCTTATGGCTACACCTTC.